This T cell receptor beta chain is from a study of blood T cell repertoires in COVID-19. TCRdb keeps only in-frame clones here, not all; method: immunoSEQ multiplex PCR. The sample carries 300,000 or so clones, 85% to 90% recorded once. This CDR3 has 14 amino acids. The V end lost 1 base, the J end lost 4 bases, and 11 bases lay between the germline ends. CDR1 SGHRS and CDR2 YFSETQ come from the germline V gene. The sequence derives from a woman aged 40 to 55 with acute or convalescent COVID-19. The chain recombines TRBV5-1 with TRBJ2-5, with D possibly matching TRBD2 (6 bases). The sequenced material came from peripheral blood. The CDR3 sequence is CASSLLVGGETQYF. DNA for the CDR3: TGCGCCAGCAGCTTGTTGGTCGGGGGAGAGACCCAGTACTTC.